Following are 11 T cell receptor beta chains from one sample sequenced in a study of spatial heterogeneity in lung cancer. TCRdb reanalysed the 5' RACE reads using MiXCR and keeps one entry per CDR3 protein. The sample contains around 20,000 distinct CDR3 sequences, 9.2% of which appear only once. Time point of the sample: blood at routine non-recurrence follow-up after resection. The source material was PBMCs, sampled at follow-up. The receptors were gathered from a male donor with early-stage non-small cell lung cancer.

By share, this clonotype counts as medium-sized. The V gene is TRBV6-4, the J gene TRBJ2-1, with D unclear. V lost 2 bases and J 0 bases, leaving 11 bases between the germline ends. Germline-derived CDR1 and CDR2 are MRHNA and SNTAGT. The CDR3 is made up of 16 amino acids. CDR3 amino acids: CASSDGPGGSYNEQFF. The CDR3 coding sequence is TGTGCCAGCAGTGACGGCCCTGGCGGCTCCTACAATGAGCAGTTCTTC.

In its sample, this clonotype was seen many times. The V call is TRBV5-1, the J call TRBJ2-7; TRBD2 aligns across 16 bases. This CDR3 contains 18 residues. Germline V gene lookup returns CDR1 SGHRS and CDR2 YFSETQ. V trimming: 2 bases; J trimming: 7 bases; junction bases outside the gene matches: 12. CDR3 DNA sequence: TGCGCCAGCAGCTTCTATCCCGGAGGGACTAGCGGGAGGGGAGAGCAGTACTTC. As protein: CASSFYPGGTSGRGEQYF.

The V gene is TRBV10-3, the J gene TRBJ2-5; 10 bases agree with TRBD1. This CDR3 contains 14 residues. Germline V gene data show CDR1 as ENHRY and CDR2 as SYGVKD. Unmatched junction bases numbered 3, after V lost 5 bases and J lost 3 bases. The CDR3 coding sequence is TGTGCCATCAGTAGAGGACAGGGGGAAGAGACCCAGTACTTC. Translation gives CAISRGQGEETQYF.

This clonotype was seen ten or more times. V gene TRBV30 combines with J gene TRBJ2-2; a weak D match, TRBD2 (5 bases). The ends were cut back, 4 bases at V and 4 bases at J, with 19 bases in the middle. The CDR3 totals 16 residues. From germline, CDR1 is GTSNPN and CDR2 SVGIG (reference sequence). The CDR3: CAWTKRGFTITGELFF. In DNA, the CDR3 is TGTGCCTGGACCAAACGGGGATTCACTATCACCGGGGAGCTGTTTTTT. Complete variable domain (other parts from reference TRBV30 and TRBJ2-2): SQTIHQWPATLVQPVGSPLSLECTVEGTSNPNLYWYRQAAGRGLQLLFYSVGIGQISSEVPQNLSASRPQDRQFILSSKKLLLSDSGFYLCAWTKRGFTITGELFFGEGSRLTVL.

The rearrangement uses TRBV19 and TRBJ1-2; D uncertain. CDR3 size: 14 residues. V lost 7 bases and J 5 bases, leaving 17 bases between the germline ends. The germline CDR1 and CDR2 sequences are LNHDA and SQIVND (reference sequence). CDR3 residues: CASMDLQMDYGYTF. DNA for the CDR3: TGTGCCAGTATGGACCTCCAAATGGATTATGGCTACACCTTC.

The sample holds many counts of this clonotype. The rearrangement joins TRBV18 to TRBJ2-3; no clear D. The CDR3 sequence is 12 residues long. CDR1 and CDR2 (germline): KGHSH, LQKENI. The V end lost 4 bases, the J end lost 6 bases, and 8 bases lay between the germline ends. The CDR3 protein is CASSQSADTQYF. CDR3 nucleotide sequence: TGTGCCAGCTCACAGTCGGCGGATACGCAGTATTTT.

By share, this clonotype counts as medium-sized (0.01 to 0.1%). The genes are TRBV24-1 and TRBJ2-1, with TRBD2 matching 8 bases. J lost 0 bases, V lost 1 base, and 1 base had no gene match. Germline V gene lookup returns CDR1 KGHDR and CDR2 SFDVKD. The CDR3 has 16 residues. Here the CDR3 DNA reads TGTGCCACCAGTGATTTAGGGACTAGCTCCTACAATGAGCAGTTCTTC. Its translation: CATSDLGTSSYNEQFF.

This clonotype has ten or more counts. The V and J genes are TRBV2 and TRBJ2-1, with 8 bases matching TRBD1. After removal of 6 bases from V and 7 bases from J, the junction contained 8 bases not matched to a gene. The CDR3 sequence is 14 residues long. CDR1 and CDR2 (germline): SNHLY, FYNNEI. The CDR3 here is CASRGQAEGNEQFF. The CDR3 region has the DNA TGTGCCAGCAGGGGACAGGCCGAGGGGAATGAGCAGTTCTTC.

Written as DNA, the CDR3 is TGTGCCACCAGTGATTCGGGGGGCCACACTGAAGCTTTCTTT. It codes for CATSDSGGHTEAFF. The chain employs TRBV24-1 and TRBJ1-1, with D possibly matching TRBD1 (6 bases). Germline-derived CDR1 and CDR2 are KGHDR and SFDVKD. Trimming left V 2 bases short and J 3 bases short, with 9 bases between. The length of the CDR3 is 14 residues.

The rearrangement joins TRBV4-2 to TRBJ2-7; 8 bases are shared with TRBD2. CDR3 size: 15 residues. Germline CDR1 reads LGHNA; CDR2 reads YNFKEQ. J was trimmed by 0 bases and V by 4 bases; bases with no gene match: 5. For the CDR3, the DNA is TGTGCCAGCAGCCTACGGACTAGCAGCTCCTACGAGCAGTACTTC. Translated, it gives CASSLRTSSSYEQYF.

The chain carries TRBV20-1 and TRBJ2-7; the match to TRBD1 covers 8 bases. The CDR3 has 14 amino acids. V lost 8 bases to trimming and J lost 2 bases; unmatched junction nucleotides: 11. Germline CDR1 DFQATT, CDR2 SNEGSKA (reference sequence). The CDR3 DNA follows: TGCAGTCCCTTCCCAGGGGGCGAAACCTACGAGCAGTACTTC. Protein product: CSPFPGGETYEQYF.